These T cell receptor beta chains were read from a single sample in a study of OX40 agonist ivuxolimab in advanced cancers. Profiled with immunoSEQ multiplex PCR; TCRdb holds only in-frame clones, not every one. The sample consists of fewer than 80,000 clones, around 87% of them appearing once. Sequencing used CD4+ or CD8+ T cells sorted from blood, obtained in a trial of the OX40 agonist ivuxolimab. The receptors derive from an adult with an advanced solid tumor such as melanoma, head and neck, liver or kidney cancer. CDR3s leave out the opening cysteine and the closing phenylalanine or tryptophan. The order of the fields is V gene, CDR3 protein.

v_call: TRBV25-1
cdr3_aa: ASSEGQGLTNEKLF

v_call: TRBV14
cdr3_aa: ASSQGTQPQH

v_call: TRBV7-2
cdr3_aa: ASSLERQETQY

v_call: TRBV11-2
cdr3_aa: ASSLGGAGAWTEAF

v_call: TRBV15
cdr3_aa: ATSERGYGYT

v_call: TRBV9
cdr3_aa: ASSDGQGSIQY

v_call: TRBV27
cdr3_aa: ASSPTQGSGNTIY

v_call: TRBV29-1
cdr3_aa: SAGETGGRYEQY

v_call: TRBV7-2
cdr3_aa: ASSQGASGVSYEQY

v_call: TRBV19
cdr3_aa: ASTLGSHLAKNIQY

v_call: TRBV9
cdr3_aa: ASSVARGFYGRYEQY

v_call: TRBV19
cdr3_aa: ASSIDEGGAEQF

v_call: TRBV5-8
cdr3_aa: ASRLRASGPSYEQY

v_call: TRBV2
cdr3_aa: ASSETSGASTDTQY

v_call: TRBV9
cdr3_aa: ASSVRLLTDTQY

v_call: TRBV20-1
cdr3_aa: SASTEYEQF

v_call: TRBV28
cdr3_aa: ASSLGSNNYGYT

v_call: TRBV19
cdr3_aa: ASSSSGYTGELF

v_call: TRBV11-2
cdr3_aa: ASSGMDRDPLNIQY

v_call: TRBV7-8
cdr3_aa: ASSFGSETQY

v_call: TRBV28
cdr3_aa: ASSQGQGYYGYT

v_call: TRBV2
cdr3_aa: ASSEVGGGDEQY